The T cell receptor (beta chain) described here comes from a study of blood T cells in healthy people across ages. Study-wide points: Donor CMV status was unknown, possibly confounding expanded clonotype changes.

This clonotype was seen once. Its antigen is still unknown. Alongside a J-beta primer mix, a sample-barcoded 5' primer served in a second PCR lasting about 7 to 11 cycles. Every cDNA molecule bore a tag from a template-switch adaptor containing 12 random nucleotides. MiXCR was run by TCRdb on the 5' RACE reads, yielding one entry per CDR3 protein. The table lists hundreds of thousands of distinct CDR3 sequences, approximately 49% of them singletons. Trimming removed 6 bases at V and 6 bases at J, with 18 bases between. There are 14 residues in the CDR3. CDR1 and CDR2 (germline): SGHDT, YYEEEE. Sequences were obtained from blood. This rearrangement joins TRBV5-6 to TRBJ1-1, with D perhaps matching TRBD1 (5 bases). The TCR comes from a woman between 55 and 75 years old in good health. The CDR3 loop reads CASIARAGGAEAFF. DNA for the CDR3: TGTGCCAGCATCGCCAGGGCCGGGGGGGCTGAAGCTTTCTTT.